This TCR beta chain was sequenced in a study of beta chain features in type 1 diabetes. Study outcomes and limitations: All four CD4+ subsets from Type 1 diabetes patients carried moderately but significantly shorter TCRB CDR3s. The naive, central memory and Treg TCRB repertoires of patients appeared to be more similar to one another than those of healthy donors. The study found fewer insertions and more deletions at VDJ junctions in type 1 diabetes patients.

This clone was counted only a few times. What it binds is unknown. Between the trimmed V and J ends, which lost 4 bases and 1 base, there was a span of 16 bases. The CDR3 is made up of 15 amino acids. In germline, CDR1 is GTSNPN, CDR2 SVGIG (reference sequence). Expressed TCRB transcripts were sequenced because the entire RNA isolate underwent reverse transcription. The protocol was immunoSEQ multiplex PCR, while the TCRdb copy is restricted to in-frame clones and leaves out a portion. The sample gives over 650,000 clones, 11% to 15% of which show up once; less than 0.04% is in the top ten. This receptor was obtained from a man between 18 and 35 years old with type 1 diabetes. Sequencing was done on a sample of naive CD4+ T cells from blood. The V call is TRBV30, the J call TRBJ1-1; D gene uncertain. Here the CDR3 reads CAWTQVDRRNTEAFF. CDR3 nucleotide sequence: TGTGCCTGGACCCAGGTTGACCGGCGGAACACTGAAGCTTTCTTT.